This T cell receptor (beta chain) was obtained from a study of T cells in Graves' hyperthyroidism and ophthalmopathy. This CDR3 contains 15 residues. CDR1 is GTSNPN, CDR2 SVGIG, per germline (reference sequence). J lost 7 bases, V lost 6 bases, and 14 bases had no gene match. Template material for amplifying TCR beta CDR3 regions consisted of RNA transcripts. First-round RT-PCR of the TCR CDR3 relied on the HTBI primer set. TCRdb reanalysed the multiplex PCR reads using MiXCR and keeps one entry per CDR3 protein. Here the sample spans a few hundred thousand distinct CDR3 sequences, approximately 15% being singletons.

The receptor's source is a woman aged 18-29 years with Graves' hyperthyroidism. V is TRBV30 and J is TRBJ2-2; 7 bases match TRBD2. The sequenced sample was blood. CDR3: CACSKTGGVGGELFF. CDR3 nucleotide sequence: TGTGCCTGCTCTAAGACGGGGGGAGTGGGCGGGGAGCTGTTTTTT.